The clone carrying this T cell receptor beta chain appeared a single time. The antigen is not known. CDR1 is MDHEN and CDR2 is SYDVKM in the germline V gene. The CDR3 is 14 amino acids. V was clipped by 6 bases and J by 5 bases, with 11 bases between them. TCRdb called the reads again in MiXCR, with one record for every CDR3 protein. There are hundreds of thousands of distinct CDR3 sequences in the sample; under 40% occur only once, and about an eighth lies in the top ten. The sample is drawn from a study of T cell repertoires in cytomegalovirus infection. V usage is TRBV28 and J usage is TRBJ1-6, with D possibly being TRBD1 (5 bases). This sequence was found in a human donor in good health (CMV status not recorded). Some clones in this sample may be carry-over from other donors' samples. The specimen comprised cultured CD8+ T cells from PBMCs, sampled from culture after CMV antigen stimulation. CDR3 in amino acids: CASRPGLNNSPLHF. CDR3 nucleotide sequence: TGTGCCAGCAGACCGGGACTTAATAATTCACCCCTCCACTTT.